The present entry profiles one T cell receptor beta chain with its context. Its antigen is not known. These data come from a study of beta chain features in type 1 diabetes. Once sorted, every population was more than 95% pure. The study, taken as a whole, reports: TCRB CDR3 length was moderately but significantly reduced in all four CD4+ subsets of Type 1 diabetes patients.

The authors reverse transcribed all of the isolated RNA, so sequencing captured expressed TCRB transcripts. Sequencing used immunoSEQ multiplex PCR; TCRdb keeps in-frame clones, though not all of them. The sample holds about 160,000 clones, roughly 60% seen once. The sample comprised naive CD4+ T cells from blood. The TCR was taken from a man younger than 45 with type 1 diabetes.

The CDR3 bases are TGTGCCAGCAGTTTTACCAGGGTCGGAGCAATCGCGGCGATTGCGCAGTATTTT. It translates to CASSFTRVGAIAAIAQYF. The V call is TRBV27, the J call TRBJ2-3; a weak D match, TRBD1 (5 bases). The CDR3 length is 18 residues. Germline CDR1 reads MNHEY; CDR2 reads SMNVEV (reference sequence). V was clipped by 3 bases and J by 10 bases, with 29 bases between them.